The next 27 T cell receptor beta chains were all read from a single sample in a study of blood T cell repertoires in COVID-19. Libraries were prepared by immunoSEQ multiplex PCR; TCRdb keeps only in-frame clonotypes and omits some of them. This sample has about 400,000 clones, with around 90% found just once. Input material: PBMCs or T cells enriched from blood (not recorded which). The origin of the receptors is a woman aged 40-49 years with acute COVID-19.

This chain connects TRBV18 to TRBJ2-7; 9 positions match TRBD2. The V segment lost 3 bases and the J segment 0 bases; nucleotides outside the gene matches: 6. The germline V gene encodes CDR1 KGHSH and CDR2 LQKENI. The CDR3 is made up of 16 amino acids. In DNA form, the CDR3 reads TGTGCCAGCTCACCCATGGGACTAGCAAGCTCCTACGAGCAGTACTTC. Amino acid sequence: CASSPMGLASSYEQYF.

The chain recombines TRBV19 with TRBJ1-2; tentative D call: TRBD1 (5 bases). Per germline, CDR1 LNHDA and CDR2 SQIVND (reference sequence). This CDR3 comprises 16 residues. V lost 3 bases to trimming and J lost 2 bases, with 16 bases between them. This CDR3 reads CASSIQQERSNYGYTF. In DNA, the CDR3 is TGTGCCAGTAGTATCCAACAGGAGAGGTCAAACTATGGCTACACCTTC.

This chain uses TRBV9 with TRBJ2-3; D unclear. This CDR3 spans 14 amino acids. Germline CDR1 SGDLS, CDR2 YYNGEE. Deletions cut 4 bases from V and 6 bases from J, with 15 bases between. In DNA form, the CDR3 reads TGTGCCAGCAGCCAATCGCCGGAGCCGGATACGCAGTATTTT. This translates into CASSQSPEPDTQYF.

This sequence joins TRBV7-6 and TRBJ2-3, with 15 bases identical to TRBD2. This CDR3 is 16 amino acids long. Germline trimming cut 4 bases from V and 2 bases from J; bases unmatched to any gene: 1. Germline lookup yields CDR1 SGHVS and CDR2 FNYEAQ. The chain's CDR3 is CASSWTSGGDTDTQYF. CDR3 nucleotides: TGTGCCAGCAGCTGGACTAGCGGGGGGGACACAGATACGCAGTATTTT.

J is TRBJ1-3 and V is TRBV19; possible D gene TRBD1, 6 bases. Germline V gene sequence: CDR1 LNHDA, CDR2 SQIVND (reference sequence). Deletions cut 9 bases from V and 2 bases from J, with 11 bases between. This CDR3 has 13 residues. Written as DNA, the CDR3 is TGTGCCAGCGAACCAGGGGCTGGAAACACCATATATTTT. Encoded protein: CASEPGAGNTIYF.

This chain joins TRBV2 and TRBJ1-2, with D unclear. This CDR3 has 14 residues. Germline V CDR1 and CDR2: SNHLY, FYNNEI. V shed 3 bases and J shed 6 bases, with 14 bases lying between them. The CDR3 reads CASSESGGRDGYTF. In DNA form, the CDR3 reads TGTGCCAGCAGTGAGTCGGGTGGGAGGGATGGCTACACCTTC.

The chain has TRBV7-9 and TRBJ2-2, with TRBD2 identical over 9 bases. The germline V gene has CDR1 SEHNR and CDR2 FQNEAQ (reference sequence). V lost 2 bases and J lost 7; bases outside the gene matches: 5. CDR3 size: 15 residues. The CDR3 coding sequence is TGTGCCAGCAGCTTAAGTCTAGCGGGGATCGGGGAGCTGTTTTTT. Amino acid sequence: CASSLSLAGIGELFF.

This clone appeared a few times. The rearrangement uses TRBV6-5 and TRBJ1-1, with unresolved D. The germline V and J ends were trimmed by 5 bases and 7 bases, with 11 bases remaining between them. The CDR3 contains 12 residues. Germline values: CDR1 MNHEY, CDR2 SVGAGI. CDR3 sequence reads: CASSPDKYEAFF. As DNA, the CDR3 is TGTGCCAGCAGTCCTGACAAATATGAAGCTTTCTTT.

The V gene is TRBV6-1, the J gene TRBJ1-5; 7 bases map to TRBD1. The CDR3 runs 14 residues. Trimming cost V 2 bases and J 6 bases; bases outside gene matches: 4. Germline loops: CDR1 MNHNS, CDR2 SASEGT. CDR3 sequence (DNA): TGTGCCAGCAGTGAACAGGGGGATGGTCAGCCCCAGCATTTT. Its translation is CASSEQGDGQPQHF.

V and J are TRBV28 and TRBJ1-6, with TRBD1 matching 10 bases. The J segment lost 1 base and the V segment lost 5 bases, leaving 8 bases of the junction unmatched. This CDR3 is 18 amino acids long. Germline CDR1 MDHEN, CDR2 SYDVKM. The CDR3 is CASSISRQGASYNSPLHF. DNA for the CDR3: TGTGCCAGCAGTATCTCTCGACAGGGGGCTTCCTATAATTCACCCCTCCACTTT.

V usage is TRBV2 and J usage is TRBJ2-1; TRBD2 aligns across 7 bases. V was clipped by 2 bases and J by 4 bases; unmatched bases: 8. The CDR3 is made up of 16 amino acids. In germline, CDR1 is SNHLY, CDR2 FYNNEI. This CDR3 is CASSEILANPYNEQFF. The CDR3 region has the DNA TGTGCCAGCAGTGAAATACTAGCGAATCCATACAATGAGCAGTTCTTC.

The chain links TRBV13 to TRBJ2-7; 9 bases are a match to TRBD2. The ends lost 4 bases at V and 3 bases at J; junction bases unmatched: 7. CDR3 length: 15 residues. CDR1 PRHDT and CDR2 FYEKMQ come from the germline V gene (reference sequence). The CDR3 spells CASSCPQRGVYEQYF. The CDR3 DNA reads as TGTGCCAGCAGCTGCCCCCAGCGGGGGGTCTACGAGCAGTACTTC.

In this sample, this clone turned up once. V and J are TRBV3-1 (or the pseudogene TRBV3-2) and TRBJ1-6; a weak D match, TRBD1 (5 bases). The CDR3 is made up of 15 amino acids. Between the trimmed V and J ends, which lost 0 bases and 10 bases, there was a span of 13 bases. Germline CDR1 LGHDT, CDR2 YNNKEL (reference sequence). CDR3 DNA: TGTGCCAGCAGCCAAGATCCGGGGGTTGGCTCACCCCTCCACTTT. This translates into CASSQDPGVGSPLHF.

The chain carries TRBV20-1 and TRBJ1-2; a weak D match, TRBD1 (5 bases). CDR1 and CDR2 from the germline V gene are DFQATT and SNEGSKA (reference sequence). The CDR3 is made up of 12 amino acids. V lost 3 bases to trimming and J lost 3 bases, with 8 bases between them. CDR3 sequence: CSASIQDYGYTF. CDR3 bases: TGCAGTGCTAGTATACAGGACTATGGCTACACCTTC.

The chain uses TRBV5-1 and TRBJ1-2; D call uncertain. Germline V gene sequence: CDR1 SGHRS, CDR2 YFSETQ. V lost 0 bases and J lost 7, with 13 bases in between. The CDR3 consists of 14 residues. Here the CDR3 DNA reads TGCGCCAGCAGCTTGGAGGGAGGTGGACGTGGCTACACCTTC. Amino acid sequence: CASSLEGGGRGYTF.

The sample holds one count of this clone. This chain connects TRBV7-2 to TRBJ2-5; TRBD2 aligns across 13 bases. Germline V gene sequence: CDR1 SGHTA, CDR2 FQGNSA. J gave up 5 bases and V 5 bases, and 5 bases lay outside the gene matches. The CDR3 consists of 15 residues. CDR3 sequence: CASSPGLAGLETQYF. CDR3 sequence (DNA): TGTGCCAGCAGCCCGGGACTAGCGGGGTTGGAGACCCAGTACTTC.

The V and J genes are TRBV27 and TRBJ1-2; D perhaps matches TRBD1 (5 bases). The V and J ends lost 6 bases and 0 bases respectively, with 8 bases between them. CDR3 length equals 13 residues. Germline CDR1 MNHEY, CDR2 SMNVEV (reference sequence). The CDR3 DNA reads as TGTGCCAGCAGAGACAGTACTAACTATGGCTACACCTTC. Amino acids: CASRDSTNYGYTF.

The gene calls are TRBV18 and TRBJ1-6, with unresolved D. The V and J ends lost 3 bases and 7 bases respectively, with 10 bases between them. The CDR3 runs to 14 residues. Germline loops: CDR1 KGHSH, CDR2 LQKENI. For the CDR3, the DNA is TGTGCCAGCTCACCCCGGGATGGGAATTCACCCCTCCACTTT. This translates into CASSPRDGNSPLHF.

The gene calls are TRBV30 and TRBJ1-1; maybe TRBD1 (6 bases). CDR3 length equals 13 residues. CDR1 is GTSNPN and CDR2 is SVGIG in the germline V gene (reference sequence). V dropped 3 bases and J dropped 0 bases, with 8 bases sitting between them. The CDR3 coding sequence is TGTGCCTGGAGAAGGACAGTGAACACTGAAGCTTTCTTT. Its translation is CAWRRTVNTEAFF.

This chain links TRBV5-6 with TRBJ2-7; D is perhaps TRBD2 (5 bases). The CDR3 sequence is 15 residues long. Trimming cost V 0 bases and J 2 bases, with 12 bases left between them. The germline CDR1 and CDR2 sequences are SGHDT and YYEEEE. CDR3 bases: TGTGCCAGCAGCTTGGGGGCTAGCAACCCCTACGAGCAGTACTTC. Translation gives CASSLGASNPYEQYF. The whole variable domain, filled in from reference TRBV5-6 and TRBJ2-7, reads DAGVTQSPTHLIKTRGQQVTLRCSPKSGHDTVSWYQQALGQGPQFIFQYYEEEERQRGNFPDRFSGHQFPNYSSELNVNALLLGDSALYLCASSLGASNPYEQYFGPGTRLTVT.

This clone occurred once. V and J are TRBV19 and TRBJ1-5; D might be TRBD1 (5 bases). Per germline, CDR1 LNHDA and CDR2 SQIVND (reference sequence). V was shortened by 4 bases and J by 1 base, with 8 bases between the two germline ends. CDR3 length equals 14 residues. The CDR3 bases are TGTGCCAGTAGTAAACCAGGGAGCAATCAGCCCCAGCATTTT. It codes for CASSKPGSNQPQHF. Using reference TRBV19 and TRBJ1-5 for the parts outside the CDR3, the full variable domain is DGGITQSPKYLFRKEGQNVTLSCEQNLNHDAMYWYRQDPGQGLRLIYYSQIVNDFQKGDIAEGYSVSREKKESFPLTVTSAQKNPTAFYLCASSKPGSNQPQHFGDGTRLSIL.

This sequence joins TRBV5-1 and TRBJ1-4, with 8 bases identical to TRBD1. The germline gives CDR1 SGHRS, CDR2 YFSETQ. CDR3 length: 16 residues. V shed 0 bases, J shed 7 bases, and the junction held 8 bases outside the gene matches. CDR3 loop: CASSLEGQGAGEKLFF. The DNA for the CDR3 is TGCGCCAGCAGCTTGGAGGGCCAGGGGGCTGGTGAAAAACTGTTTTTT. Complete variable domain (other parts from reference TRBV5-1 and TRBJ1-4): KAGVTQTPRYLIKTRGQQVTLSCSPISGHRSVSWYQQTPGQGLQFLFEYFSETQRNKGNFPGRFSGRQFSNSRSEMNVSTLELGDSALYLCASSLEGQGAGEKLFFGSGTQLSVL.

The chain uses TRBV24-1 and TRBJ1-2; D gene uncertain. V shed 2 bases and J shed 8 bases, with 11 bases lying between them. This CDR3 region has 13 residues. Per germline, CDR1 KGHDR and CDR2 SFDVKD. The CDR3 DNA reads as TGTGCCACCAGTGATTCACTCCACTGGGGCTACACCTTC. Translated: CATSDSLHWGYTF.

This chain uses TRBV27 with TRBJ2-1; no clear D gene. The germline V gene encodes CDR1 MNHEY and CDR2 SMNVEV (reference sequence). V was shortened by 8 bases and J by 6 bases, with 17 bases between the two germline ends. The CDR3 covers 14 residues. The CDR3 DNA reads as TGTGCCAGCGGATCCAACTCGGGTCTCAATGAGCAGTTCTTC. As protein: CASGSNSGLNEQFF.

The chain couples TRBV29-1 to TRBJ2-3; D possibly corresponds to TRBD1 (6 bases). Germline CDR1 is SQVTM and CDR2 is ANQGSEA. Trimming took 6 bases from V and 1 from J, leaving 8 bases between them. The CDR3 runs 12 residues. The CDR3 DNA reads as TGCAGCGTGCGGACAGGCACAGATACGCAGTATTTT. Its protein is CSVRTGTDTQYF.

The genes are TRBV24-1 and TRBJ2-7, with D unclear. V was pared by 1 base and J by 7 bases, with 7 bases between. Germline-derived CDR1 and CDR2 are KGHDR and SFDVKD. CDR3 length equals 12 residues. This chain's CDR3 is CATSDLFGEQYF. The CDR3 nucleotides are TGTGCCACCAGTGATTTATTCGGGGAGCAGTACTTC.

The chain carries TRBV29-1 and TRBJ1-1; no reliable D call. This CDR3 is built from 14 residues. Deletions cut 5 bases from V and 1 base from J, with 14 bases between. The V gene's germline CDR1 is SQVTM and CDR2 ANQGSEA. DNA of the CDR3: TGCAGCGTTCGCGGGCTTTCGTCGAACACTGAAGCTTTCTTT. Its translation: CSVRGLSSNTEAFF. Drawing the rest from reference TRBV29-1 and TRBJ1-1, the complete variable domain is SAVISQKPSRDICQRGTSLTIQCQVDSQVTMMFWYRQQPGQSLTLIATANQGSEATYESGFVIDKFPISRPNLTFSTLTVSNMSPEDSSIYLCSVRGLSSNTEAFFGQGTRLTVV.